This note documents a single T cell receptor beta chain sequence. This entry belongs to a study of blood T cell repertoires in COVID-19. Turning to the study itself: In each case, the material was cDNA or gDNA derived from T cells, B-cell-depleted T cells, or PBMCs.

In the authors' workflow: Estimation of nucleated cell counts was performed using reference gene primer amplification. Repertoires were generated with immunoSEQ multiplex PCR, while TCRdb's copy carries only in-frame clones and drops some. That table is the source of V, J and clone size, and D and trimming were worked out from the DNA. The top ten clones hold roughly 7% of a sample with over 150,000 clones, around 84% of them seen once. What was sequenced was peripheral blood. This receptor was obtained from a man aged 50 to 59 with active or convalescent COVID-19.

The CDR3 is CASSKGGPYGYTF. CDR3 in DNA: TGTGCCAGCAGCAAAGGGGGGCCTTATGGCTACACCTTC. The chain couples TRBV21-1 to TRBJ1-2; the table's D call, TRBD1, has no DNA check behind it. TRBV21-1 represents a pseudogene. CDR3 length: 13 residues.